The clone carrying this TCR beta chain was recorded a few times. The sample is drawn from a study of blood T cell repertoires in COVID-19. Profiling relied on immunoSEQ multiplex PCR, and the TCRdb table lists in-frame clones only, not all of them. This table has approximately 300,000 clones, more than 75% appearing once. The V gene's germline CDR1 is SGHVS and CDR2 FQNEAQ. With 2 bases clipped from V and 0 bases from J, the junction kept 4 bases outside the gene matches. The CDR3 is made up of 16 amino acids. This TCR came from a woman aged 30 to 39 who had recovered from COVID-19. What was sequenced was PBMCs or T cells enriched from blood (not recorded which). This sequence joins TRBV7-8 and TRBJ1-3; 7 positions agree with TRBD1. The CDR3 bases are TGTGCCAGCAGCTTATGGGGACAGATCTCTGGAAACACCATATATTTT. This gives the protein CASSLWGQISGNTIYF.